The rows below give T cell receptor beta chains drawn from one sample of a study of T cell changes during pregnancy in multiple sclerosis. Clones were sequenced by immunoSEQ multiplex PCR, and TCRdb holds only the in-frame ones, with some missing. Of over 30,000 clones detected, roughly 90% appear once; the ten largest clones hold 3% to 4.5%. This specimen was CD8+ T cells from peripheral blood mononuclear cells, taken in the third trimester of pregnancy. All receptors derive from a female donor with multiple sclerosis, enrolled in a pregnancy study. The CDR3 runs from the conserved cysteine through the conserved F or W. Fields, in order: V gene, J gene, D gene, clone size, CDR3 protein, CDR3 DNA. The D gene is left open where the match is weak. Some rows mark clone size as missing; the rest say once, few, many or name a class of expanded clone.

v_gene: TRBV27
j_gene: TRBJ1-5
d_gene: NA
abundance: NA
CDR3aa: CASSPLGGSNQPQHF
CDR3nt: TGTGCCAGCAGCCCCCTAGGGGGTAGCAATCAGCCCCAGCATTTT

v_gene: TRBV7-6
j_gene: TRBJ1-1
d_gene: TRBD1
abundance: once
CDR3aa: CASSAPGGTEAFF
CDR3nt: TGTGCCAGCAGCGCACCAGGGGGCACTGAAGCTTTCTTT

v_gene: TRBV9
j_gene: TRBJ2-7
d_gene: TRBD1
abundance: NA
CDR3aa: CASSAGGTYEQYF
CDR3nt: TGTGCCAGCAGCGCAGGGGGCACCTACGAGCAGTACTTC

v_gene: TRBV30
j_gene: TRBJ1-2
d_gene: NA
abundance: NA
CDR3aa: CAWKTANYGYTF
CDR3nt: TGTGCCTGGAAGACAGCGAACTATGGCTACACCTTC

v_gene: TRBV9
j_gene: TRBJ2-1
d_gene: TRBD1
abundance: NA
CDR3aa: CASSAGTGGKNEQFF
CDR3nt: TGTGCCAGCAGCGCCGGGACAGGGGGAAAGAATGAGCAGTTCTTC

v_gene: TRBV5-6
j_gene: TRBJ1-1
d_gene: NA
abundance: NA
CDR3aa: CASSGGEAPEAFF
CDR3nt: TGTGCCAGCAGCGGCGGGGAGGCCCCAGAAGCTTTCTTT

v_gene: TRBV10-3
j_gene: TRBJ2-3
d_gene: TRBD1
abundance: NA
CDR3aa: CAISVSPGTGITDTQYF
CDR3nt: TGTGCCATCAGTGTCTCACCCGGGACAGGGATTACAGATACGCAGTATTTT

v_gene: TRBV7-9
j_gene: TRBJ1-5
d_gene: NA
abundance: few
CDR3aa: CASSLARWQPQHF
CDR3nt: TGTGCCAGCAGCTTAGCGCGGTGGCAGCCCCAGCATTTT

v_gene: TRBV9
j_gene: TRBJ1-3
d_gene: TRBD1
abundance: NA
CDR3aa: CASSAQTGGHGNTIYF
CDR3nt: TGTGCCAGCAGCGCTCAAACAGGGGGCCACGGAAACACCATATATTTT

v_gene: TRBV4-3
j_gene: TRBJ2-7
d_gene: NA
abundance: once
CDR3aa: CASSQARRSDFSYEQYF
CDR3nt: TGCGCCAGCAGCCAAGCCAGGCGATCGGACTTCTCCTACGAGCAGTACTTC

v_gene: TRBV9
j_gene: TRBJ2-2
d_gene: TRBD2
abundance: once
CDR3aa: CASSVSGGNTGELFF
CDR3nt: TGTGCCAGCAGCGTATCGGGGGGTAACACCGGGGAGCTGTTTTTT

v_gene: TRBV2
j_gene: TRBJ2-7
d_gene: NA
abundance: medium-sized
CDR3aa: CASSEFGGDRYEQYF
CDR3nt: TGTGCCAGCAGTGAATTTGGCGGGGACCGCTACGAGCAGTACTTC

v_gene: TRBV9
j_gene: TRBJ1-5
d_gene: NA
abundance: NA
CDR3aa: CASSVDGQPNQPQHF
CDR3nt: TGTGCCAGCAGCGTTGATGGACAGCCCAATCAGCCCCAGCATTTT

v_gene: TRBV9
j_gene: TRBJ2-3
d_gene: TRBD2
abundance: NA
CDR3aa: CASSAEGGGGADTQYF
CDR3nt: TGTGCCAGCAGCGCCGAGGGTGGCGGGGGGGCCGATACGCAGTATTTT

v_gene: TRBV5-5
j_gene: TRBJ1-1
d_gene: TRBD1
abundance: NA
CDR3aa: CASSLDRGTEAFF
CDR3nt: TGTGCCAGCAGCTTGGACAGGGGGACTGAAGCTTTCTTT

v_gene: TRBV5-3
j_gene: TRBJ1-5
d_gene: NA
abundance: NA
CDR3aa: CARRRTGNYSNQPQHF
CDR3nt: TGTGCCAGAAGACGTACCGGGAACTATAGCAATCAGCCCCAGCATTTT

v_gene: TRBV6-5
j_gene: TRBJ2-7
d_gene: TRBD1
abundance: NA
CDR3aa: CASSYTTGIISYEQYF
CDR3nt: TGTGCCAGCAGTTATACGACAGGGATCATCTCCTACGAGCAGTACTTC

v_gene: TRBV2
j_gene: TRBJ1-2
d_gene: NA
abundance: NA
CDR3aa: CASSVSAGHGYTF
CDR3nt: TGTGCCAGCAGTGTATCGGCAGGGCATGGCTACACCTTC

v_gene: TRBV4-3
j_gene: TRBJ1-1
d_gene: TRBD1
abundance: once
CDR3aa: CASSYRQGATEAFF
CDR3nt: TGCGCCAGCAGCTACCGACAGGGGGCCACTGAAGCTTTCTTT

v_gene: TRBV6-1
j_gene: TRBJ2-3
d_gene: NA
abundance: NA
CDR3aa: CASSELSHTQYF
CDR3nt: TGTGCCAGCAGTGAACTATCTCATACGCAGTATTTT

v_gene: TRBV11-2
j_gene: TRBJ2-7
d_gene: TRBD1
abundance: NA
CDR3aa: CASSFSGGDYEQYF
CDR3nt: TGTGCCAGCAGCTTCTCAGGGGGCGATTACGAGCAGTACTTC

v_gene: TRBV25-1
j_gene: TRBJ2-3
d_gene: NA
abundance: NA
CDR3aa: CASSPTDRSTDTQYF
CDR3nt: TGTGCCAGCAGTCCAACCGACAGGAGCACAGATACGCAGTATTTT

v_gene: TRBV20-1
j_gene: TRBJ2-3
d_gene: NA
abundance: NA
CDR3aa: CSAFTDTQYF
CDR3nt: TGCAGTGCCTTCACAGATACGCAGTATTTT

v_gene: TRBV29-1
j_gene: TRBJ1-2
d_gene: TRBD1
abundance: NA
CDR3aa: CSVEEGAGGYTF
CDR3nt: TGCAGCGTTGAGGAGGGGGCGGGGGGCTACACCTTC

v_gene: TRBV6-1
j_gene: TRBJ2-7
d_gene: TRBD1
abundance: NA
CDR3aa: CASSETVTGKAYEQYF
CDR3nt: TGTGCCAGCAGTGAAACCGTGACAGGGAAGGCCTACGAGCAGTACTTC

v_gene: TRBV7-2
j_gene: TRBJ1-1
d_gene: TRBD1
abundance: NA
CDR3aa: CASSLIATGALPTEAFF
CDR3nt: TGTGCCAGCAGCTTAATTGCAACAGGGGCCCTCCCCACTGAAGCTTTCTTT

v_gene: TRBV4-2
j_gene: TRBJ2-2
d_gene: TRBD1
abundance: once
CDR3aa: CASSQEGQGVIGELFF
CDR3nt: TGTGCCAGCAGCCAAGAAGGACAGGGAGTAATCGGGGAGCTGTTTTTT

v_gene: TRBV13
j_gene: TRBJ2-7
d_gene: NA
abundance: NA
CDR3aa: CASSLGRIYEQYF
CDR3nt: TGTGCCAGCAGCTTAGGCAGGATCTACGAGCAGTACTTC

v_gene: TRBV9
j_gene: TRBJ1-3
d_gene: NA
abundance: few
CDR3aa: CASSQQGSGNTIYF
CDR3nt: TGTGCCAGCAGCCAGCAGGGATCTGGAAACACCATATATTTT

v_gene: TRBV18
j_gene: TRBJ1-6
d_gene: NA
abundance: NA
CDR3aa: CASSLDLDSPSSPLHF
CDR3nt: TGTGCCAGCTCTCTAGACCTCGACAGCCCCAGTTCACCCCTCCACTTT

v_gene: TRBV13
j_gene: TRBJ1-2
d_gene: NA
abundance: NA
CDR3aa: CASSSPGSYGYTF
CDR3nt: TGTGCCAGCAGCTCCCCAGGGTCCTATGGCTACACCTTC

v_gene: TRBV7-6
j_gene: TRBJ1-1
d_gene: NA
abundance: NA
CDR3aa: CAVRVSATEAFF
CDR3nt: TGTGCCGTCAGGGTTTCGGCCACTGAAGCTTTCTTT

v_gene: TRBV4-2
j_gene: TRBJ1-1
d_gene: TRBD1
abundance: NA
CDR3aa: CASSQAAGGSAEAFF
CDR3nt: TGTGCCAGCAGCCAAGCGGCAGGGGGCTCCGCTGAAGCTTTCTTT

v_gene: TRBV7-2
j_gene: TRBJ2-3
d_gene: TRBD2
abundance: NA
CDR3aa: CASSLGWRGGTDTQYF
CDR3nt: TGTGCCAGCAGCTTAGGGTGGCGGGGGGGCACAGATACGCAGTATTTT

v_gene: TRBV19
j_gene: TRBJ1-1
d_gene: NA
abundance: NA
CDR3aa: CASSIASGTEAFF
CDR3nt: TGTGCCAGTAGTATAGCCTCGGGCACTGAAGCTTTCTTT

v_gene: TRBV2
j_gene: TRBJ2-7
d_gene: TRBD1
abundance: once
CDR3aa: CATTSDRDRDYEQYF
CDR3nt: TGTGCCACCACCTCCGACCGGGACAGGGACTACGAGCAGTACTTC

v_gene: TRBV15
j_gene: TRBJ2-7
d_gene: NA
abundance: NA
CDR3aa: CATSRDRTYEQYF
CDR3nt: TGTGCCACCAGCAGAGACAGGACCTACGAGCAGTACTTC

v_gene: TRBV27
j_gene: TRBJ1-4
d_gene: NA
abundance: NA
CDR3aa: CASSLSGLPYEKLFF
CDR3nt: TGTGCCAGCAGTTTATCGGGACTCCCGTACGAAAAACTGTTTTTT

v_gene: TRBV9
j_gene: TRBJ2-2
d_gene: TRBD1
abundance: NA
CDR3aa: CASSLTGAGELFF
CDR3nt: TGTGCCAGCAGCCTGACAGGGGCCGGGGAGCTGTTTTTT

v_gene: TRBV9
j_gene: TRBJ2-7
d_gene: NA
abundance: NA
CDR3aa: CASSVDPAGIYEQYF
CDR3nt: TGTGCCAGCAGCGTAGACCCCGCAGGTATCTACGAGCAGTACTTC

v_gene: TRBV13
j_gene: TRBJ2-7
d_gene: TRBD1
abundance: NA
CDR3aa: CASSPGQGPYEQYF
CDR3nt: TGTGCCAGCAGTCCGGGACAGGGGCCTTACGAGCAGTACTTC

v_gene: TRBV4-2
j_gene: TRBJ1-1
d_gene: NA
abundance: NA
CDR3aa: CASSQGSGGAFF
CDR3nt: TGTGCCAGCAGCCAGGGTAGCGGTGGGGCTTTCTTT

v_gene: TRBV5-6
j_gene: TRBJ2-7
d_gene: TRBD1
abundance: once
CDR3aa: CASSPTGQGTYEQYF
CDR3nt: TGTGCCAGCAGCCCAACGGGACAGGGGACCTACGAGCAGTACTTC

v_gene: TRBV4-1
j_gene: TRBJ2-5
d_gene: NA
abundance: NA
CDR3aa: CASSQVGGTQYF
CDR3nt: TGCGCCAGCAGCCAAGTTGGAGGGACCCAGTACTTC

v_gene: TRBV7-2
j_gene: TRBJ2-5
d_gene: NA
abundance: NA
CDR3aa: CASSPGGELETQYF
CDR3nt: TGTGCCAGCAGCCCCGGAGGGGAGTTGGAGACCCAGTACTTC

v_gene: TRBV7-9
j_gene: TRBJ2-7
d_gene: TRBD2
abundance: NA
CDR3aa: CASSLSGGATGEQYF
CDR3nt: TGTGCCAGCAGCTTAAGCGGGGGGGCGACGGGCGAGCAGTACTTC

v_gene: TRBV7-9
j_gene: TRBJ1-4
d_gene: NA
abundance: NA
CDR3aa: CASSSGRGDLWSEKLFF
CDR3nt: TGTGCCAGCAGCTCCGGCCGCGGGGACCTCTGGAGTGAAAAACTGTTTTTT

v_gene: TRBV10-3
j_gene: TRBJ1-1
d_gene: TRBD1
abundance: NA
CDR3aa: CAISKRTGVNTEAFF
CDR3nt: TGTGCCATCAGTAAGCGGACAGGGGTGAACACTGAAGCTTTCTTT

v_gene: TRBV7-3
j_gene: TRBJ2-3
d_gene: NA
abundance: NA
CDR3aa: CASSLNGGRETDTQYF
CDR3nt: TGTGCCAGCAGCTTAAACGGGGGAAGGGAAACAGATACGCAGTATTTT

v_gene: TRBV7-8
j_gene: TRBJ2-5
d_gene: NA
abundance: few
CDR3aa: CASSAGGETQYF
CDR3nt: TGTGCCAGCAGCGCAGGGGGGGAGACCCAGTACTTC

v_gene: TRBV19
j_gene: TRBJ1-5
d_gene: TRBD1
abundance: NA
CDR3aa: CASSFGTGHNQPQHF
CDR3nt: TGTGCCAGTAGTTTTGGGACAGGGCACAATCAGCCCCAGCATTTT

v_gene: TRBV4-3
j_gene: TRBJ2-7
d_gene: TRBD2
abundance: NA
CDR3aa: CASSQGLAGALSYEQYF
CDR3nt: TGCGCCAGCAGCCAAGGACTAGCGGGGGCCCTCTCCTACGAGCAGTACTTC

v_gene: TRBV29-1
j_gene: TRBJ1-6
d_gene: TRBD1
abundance: NA
CDR3aa: CSVRQGRDSPLHF
CDR3nt: TGCAGCGTGCGACAGGGAAGGGATTCACCCCTCCACTTT